One sample yielded the 23 T cell receptor beta chains listed below, sequenced in a study of blood T cell repertoires in COVID-19. Libraries were prepared by immunoSEQ multiplex PCR; TCRdb keeps only in-frame clonotypes and omits some of them. Of some 250,000 clones detected, around 81% appear once; the ten largest clones hold 7.5%. The material sequenced was peripheral blood. The receptors come from a woman aged 80 or over with COVID-19, enrolled during active disease.

This clone was counted only a few times. The chain carries TRBV18 and TRBJ1-1; D gene unclear. This CDR3 spans 14 amino acids. Trimming stripped 10 bases from V and 4 bases from J, with 19 bases between. Germline lookup yields CDR1 KGHSH and CDR2 LQKENI. CDR3 protein: CATPKVEGSTEAFF. The DNA of the CDR3 is TGTGCCACTCCAAAGGTGGAGGGTTCCACTGAAGCTTTCTTT.

This clone was found once. This sequence joins TRBV5-1 and TRBJ2-5; unclear D gene. The CDR3 is 14 residues long. Between the trimmed V and J ends, which lost 5 bases and 0 bases, there was a span of 11 bases. The germline CDR1 and CDR2 sequences are SGHRS and YFSETQ. CDR3 sequence: CASRESSNQETQYF. The CDR3 DNA follows: TGCGCCAGCAGAGAATCCAGTAACCAAGAGACCCAGTACTTC.

CDR3 region: CASSTGTDLLEAFF. The CDR3 nucleotides read TGTGCCAGCAGCACCGGGACAGATCTTTTAGAAGCTTTCTTT. The V call is TRBV2, the J call TRBJ1-1; 7 positions match TRBD1. Losses at the gene ends were 6 bases for V and 8 bases for J; bases not matched to a gene: 12. Germline CDR1 SNHLY, CDR2 FYNNEI. This CDR3 region has 14 residues.

This clone was recorded many times. The rearrangement joins TRBV10-3 to TRBJ1-3; 9 nucleotides match TRBD1. The CDR3 covers 13 residues. The germline gives CDR1 ENHRY, CDR2 SYGVKD. Trimming at V came to 10 bases and at J to 5 bases, leaving 6 bases not matched to a gene. The CDR3, as DNA: TGTGCCACGACAGGGGGGGCAAGAAACACCATATATTTT. Encoded protein: CATTGGARNTIYF.

This chain connects TRBV5-1 to TRBJ2-1, with 8 bases that match TRBD2. The CDR3 is made up of 15 amino acids. V lost 4 bases, J lost 5 bases, and 8 bases stayed unmatched. Germline V CDR1 and CDR2: SGHRS, YFSETQ. CDR3: CASSHRGGYDNEQFF. For the CDR3, the DNA is TGCGCCAGCAGCCACCGGGGGGGTTATGACAATGAGCAGTTCTTC.

This clone appeared a few times. The rearrangement links TRBV2 to TRBJ1-2, with a possible D match to TRBD1 (5 bases). V was trimmed by 3 bases and J by 4 bases, leaving 9 bases between them. Germline V gene data show CDR1 as SNHLY and CDR2 as FYNNEI. The CDR3 has 13 amino acids. In nucleotides, the CDR3 is TGTGCCAGCAGTGACAGGGCGACCTATGGCTACACCTTC. Translated: CASSDRATYGYTF. Using reference TRBV2 and TRBJ1-2 for the parts outside the CDR3, the full variable domain is EPEVTQTPSHQVTQMGQEVILRCVPISNHLYFYWYRQILGQKVEFLVSFYNNEISEKSEIFDDQFSVERPDGSNFTLKIRSTKLEDSAMYFCASSDRATYGYTFGSGTRLTVV.

The chain couples TRBV28 to TRBJ2-5; 9 bases agree with TRBD2. The germline gives CDR1 MDHEN, CDR2 SYDVKM. There are 15 residues in the CDR3. V lost 7 bases and J lost 2; bases outside the gene matches: 8. CDR3 amino acids: CASNTPLAGQETQYF. The CDR3 DNA reads TGTGCCAGCAACACTCCGCTAGCGGGACAAGAGACCCAGTACTTC.

The rearrangement joins TRBV19 to TRBJ1-1; 7 nucleotides line up with TRBD1. This CDR3 has 14 amino acids. V shed 6 bases, J shed 7 bases, and the junction held 11 bases outside the gene matches. Germline V gene sequence: CDR1 LNHDA, CDR2 SQIVND (reference sequence). The CDR3 reads CASRNNRGADEAFF. CDR3 sequence (DNA): TGTGCCAGTAGAAATAACAGGGGAGCGGATGAAGCTTTCTTT. Combining the CDR3 with reference TRBV19 and TRBJ1-1 gives the whole variable domain DGGITQSPKYLFRKEGQNVTLSCEQNLNHDAMYWYRQDPGQGLRLIYYSQIVNDFQKGDIAEGYSVSREKKESFPLTVTSAQKNPTAFYLCASRNNRGADEAFFGQGTRLTVV.

In this sample, this clone turned up a few times. The chain recombines TRBV29-1 with TRBJ1-2; 10 bases are a match to TRBD1. Germline loops: CDR1 SQVTM, CDR2 ANQGSEA. CDR3 length equals 13 residues. V shed 7 bases, J shed 8 bases, and the junction held 10 bases outside the gene matches. The CDR3 spells CSAPGQGERGYTF. CDR3 coding DNA: TGCAGCGCACCCGGACAGGGGGAGAGAGGCTACACCTTC.

This chain connects TRBV30 to TRBJ1-6; 7 bases line up with TRBD1. The trim removed 4 bases at V and 9 bases at J, leaving 9 bases unmatched. The CDR3 is made up of 14 amino acids. Germline V gives CDR1 GTSNPN, CDR2 SVGIG (reference sequence). The CDR3 spells CAWKGGARISPLHF. For the CDR3, the DNA is TGTGCCTGGAAAGGGGGCGCACGAATTTCACCCCTCCACTTT.

The CDR3 DNA follows: TGCGCCAGCAGCTTGGGACTAGCGGGGGAGGATACGCAGTATTTT. It specifies CASSLGLAGEDTQYF. V and J are TRBV5-1 and TRBJ2-3; TRBD2 matches at 12 bases. This CDR3 has 15 amino acids. The V and J ends lost 0 bases and 6 bases, in that order; junction bases with no gene match: 2. Germline V gene data show CDR1 as SGHRS and CDR2 as YFSETQ.

The rearrangement uses TRBV6-6 and TRBJ2-1, with 10 bases fitting TRBD2. CDR1 and CDR2 (germline): MNHNY, SVGAGI (reference sequence). CDR3 length: 14 amino acids. Trimming took 8 bases from V and 6 from J; bases not matched to a gene: 7. The CDR3 DNA reads TGTGCCAGCCGGGGAGCGGGAGGGAGCAATGAGCAGTTCTTC. This gives the protein CASRGAGGSNEQFF.

CDR3 sequence: CASSLDRDTQYF. In nucleotides, the CDR3 is TGTGCCAGCAGCCTCGACAGGGATACGCAGTATTTT. The chain is built from TRBV11-2 and TRBJ2-3; a possible D gene is TRBD1 (6 bases). V was clipped by 5 bases and J by 6 bases, with 9 bases between them. The V gene's germline CDR1 is SGHAT and CDR2 FQNNGV. This CDR3 has 12 amino acids.

The chain joins TRBV11-2 to TRBJ1-2; 7 nucleotides agree with TRBD1. This CDR3 contains 13 residues. The V gene's germline CDR1 is SGHAT and CDR2 FQNNGV. With V trimmed by 5 bases and J by 4 bases, 4 bases remained unmatched. The CDR3 region has the DNA TGTGCCAGCAGCCTCGACAGGGCCTATGGCTACACCTTC. Its protein is CASSLDRAYGYTF.

The chain uses TRBV5-1 and TRBJ2-6; TRBD2 agrees at 8 bases. Trimming cost V 4 bases and J 0 bases; bases outside gene matches: 6. The CDR3 has 17 residues. The germline V gene encodes CDR1 SGHRS and CDR2 YFSETQ. Here the CDR3 DNA reads TGCGCCAGCAGCCCCGGGACTAGGGTCTCTGGGGCCAACGTCCTGACTTTC. Protein product: CASSPGTRVSGANVLTF.

The chain links TRBV5-1 to TRBJ1-2; the match to TRBD1 covers 7 bases. CDR3 size: 17 residues. Germline V gene lookup returns CDR1 SGHRS and CDR2 YFSETQ. V was pared by 1 base and J by 2 bases, with 11 bases of the junction left unmatched. The CDR3 is CASSLWSQRGGNYGYTF. CDR3 DNA: TGCGCCAGCAGCTTGTGGTCTCAGCGAGGGGGCAACTATGGCTACACCTTC.

The chain has TRBV7-3 and TRBJ2-1; 8 bases fit TRBD1. The J segment lost 0 bases and the V segment lost 1 base, leaving 2 bases of the junction unmatched. The CDR3 sequence is 16 residues long. Germline-derived CDR1 and CDR2 are SGHTA and FQGTGA. This chain's CDR3 is CASSLRTGSSYNEQFF. In DNA, the CDR3 is TGTGCCAGCAGCTTAAGGACAGGGAGCTCCTACAATGAGCAGTTCTTC.

The rearrangement joins TRBV2 to TRBJ2-3; a possible D gene is TRBD2 (6 bases). Deletions cut 7 bases from V and 5 bases from J, with 16 bases between. Per the germline V gene, CDR1 is SNHLY and CDR2 is FYNNEI. The CDR3 runs to 14 residues. This CDR3 is CASKGGPGKDTQYF. The CDR3 DNA reads as TGTGCCAGCAAGGGAGGCCCTGGGAAAGATACGCAGTATTTT.

This clone was recorded once. The J gene is TRBJ1-5, the V gene TRBV12-3 or TRBV12-4, with D unclear. Trimming stripped 5 bases from V and 4 bases from J, with 9 bases between. The CDR3 consists of 13 residues. Here the CDR3 DNA reads TGTGCCAGCAGTCCCTTGGAGAATCAGCCCCAGCATTTT. Translation gives CASSPLENQPQHF.

The chain couples TRBV6-2 or TRBV6-3 to TRBJ1-6, with TRBD1 as a possible D gene (6 bases). Germline lookup yields CDR1 MNHEY and CDR2 SVGEGT. The CDR3 has 17 amino acids. The ends were cut back, 6 bases at V and 9 bases at J, with 24 bases in the middle. DNA for the CDR3: TGTGCCAGCAGCTGGAATATCGGACAGTCCCGTGGTTCACCCCTCCACTTT. Protein product: CASSWNIGQSRGSPLHF.

This clone appeared once. The chain joins TRBV6-5 to TRBJ1-1, with TRBD1 as a possible D gene (6 bases). This CDR3 has 15 amino acids. Trimming cost V 5 bases and J 4 bases, with 17 bases left between them. CDR1 and CDR2 (germline): MNHEY, SVGAGI. The CDR3 nucleotides read TGTGCCAGCAGTCCCGCGGACAGTTTTAGCACTGAAGCTTTCTTT. This encodes CASSPADSFSTEAFF.

The J gene is TRBJ1-2, the V gene TRBV6-1; D unresolved. Trimming stripped 2 bases from V and 3 bases from J, with 13 bases between. The germline V gene encodes CDR1 MNHNS and CDR2 SASEGT. The CDR3 length is 15 residues. The CDR3, as DNA: TGTGCCAGCAGTGAATTGCAGTCGCCCTACTATGGCTACACCTTC. Encoded protein: CASSELQSPYYGYTF.

The J gene is TRBJ1-6, the V gene TRBV11-2; D is undetermined. The CDR3 contains 18 residues. Germline V lookup: CDR1 SGHAT, CDR2 FQNNGV. Trimming stripped 1 base from V and 0 bases from J, with 13 bases between. The CDR3 DNA reads TGTGCCAGCAGCTTAGTTGTCGGGAAGAGCTCCTATAATTCACCCCTCCACTTT. Encoded protein: CASSLVVGKSSYNSPLHF. Together with reference TRBV11-2 and TRBJ1-6, the CDR3 gives the full variable domain: EAGVAQSPRYKIIEKRQSVAFWCNPISGHATLYWYQQILGQGPKLLIQFQNNGVVDDSQLPKDRFSAERLKGVDSTLKIQPAKLEDSAVYLCASSLVVGKSSYNSPLHFGNGTRLTVT.